This T cell receptor (beta chain) was retrieved from a study of radiation and T cells in renal cell carcinoma. Study-wide results and caveats: No pretreatment tumor biopsies were available for baseline clonotypes. In blood, top tumor clones expanded by 2 weeks, shrinking by 4.

Time point of the sample: blood 4 weeks post-SBRT, at nephrectomy. Regarding treatment: 15 Gy SBRT to primary tumor, nephrectomy 4 weeks later. The patient's renal cell carcinoma had clear cell pathology. Trimming took 4 bases from V and 1 from J, leaving 8 bases between them. This CDR3 is 13 amino acids long. Germline CDR1 is ENHRY and CDR2 is SYGVKD. Libraries were prepared by immunoSEQ multiplex PCR; TCRdb keeps only in-frame clonotypes and omits some of them. The data contain approximately 150,000 clones, 75% to 90% of them seen just once; the ten biggest clones take up less than 20%. Concerning this clone itself: Its matching antigen is unknown.

Sequencing used blood, obtained from a patient whose treatment included radiotherapy and nephrectomy. The sequence was obtained from a woman between 50 and 59 years old with renal cell carcinoma. The rearrangement joins TRBV10-3 to TRBJ2-7; tentatively, D is TRBD2 (5 bases). The DNA of the CDR3 is TGTGCCATCAGTGTGGCGGGTTCCTACGAGCAGTACTTC. Its translation is CAISVAGSYEQYF.